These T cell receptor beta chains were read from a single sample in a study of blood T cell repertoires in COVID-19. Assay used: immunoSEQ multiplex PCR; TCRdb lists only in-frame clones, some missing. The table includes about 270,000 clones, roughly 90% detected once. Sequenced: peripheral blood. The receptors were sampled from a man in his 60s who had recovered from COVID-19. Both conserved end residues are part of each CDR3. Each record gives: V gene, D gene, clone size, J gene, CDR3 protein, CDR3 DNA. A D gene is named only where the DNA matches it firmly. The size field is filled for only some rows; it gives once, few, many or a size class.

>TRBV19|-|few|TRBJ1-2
CASSKEGRNYGYTF
TGTGCCAGTAGTAAGGAGGGCAGAAACTATGGCTACACCTTC
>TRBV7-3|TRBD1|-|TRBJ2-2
CASSLVFPINRGSTGELFF
TGTGCCAGCAGCTTAGTATTTCCGATCAACAGGGGAAGCACCGGGGAGCTGTTTTTT
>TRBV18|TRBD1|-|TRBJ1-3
CASSDYTGAGNTIYF
TGTGCCAGCTCGGATTATACAGGGGCTGGAAACACCATATATTTT
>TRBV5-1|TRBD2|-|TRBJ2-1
CASSLSGGANSYNEQFF
TGCGCCAGCAGCCTTAGCGGGGGGGCTAACTCCTACAATGAGCAGTTCTTC
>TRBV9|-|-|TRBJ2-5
CASSRISGETQYF
TGTGCCAGCAGCAGGATCTCGGGAGAGACCCAGTACTTC
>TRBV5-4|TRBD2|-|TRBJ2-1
CASSLLSGGYNEQFF
TGTGCCAGCAGCTTGCTCAGCGGGGGTTACAATGAGCAGTTCTTC
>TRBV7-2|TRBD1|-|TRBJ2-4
CASSLALRQGNIQYF
TGTGCCAGCAGCTTAGCGCTGAGACAGGGGAACATTCAGTACTTC
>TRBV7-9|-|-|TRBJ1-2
CASSLEGVPAYGYTF
TGTGCCAGCAGCTTGGAGGGTGTCCCGGCCTATGGCTACACCTTC
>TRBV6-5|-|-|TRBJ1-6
CASRDWSSYNSPLHF
TGTGCCAGCAGGGACTGGAGCTCCTATAATTCACCCCTCCACTTT
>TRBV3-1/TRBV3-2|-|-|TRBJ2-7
CASSQVTGSRYF
TGTGCCAGCAGCCAAGTCACAGGGTCCAGGTACTTC
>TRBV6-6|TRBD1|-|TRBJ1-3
CASSRRQGVSGGNTIYF
TGTGCCAGCAGTCGAAGACAGGGGGTCTCGGGAGGAAACACCATATATTTT
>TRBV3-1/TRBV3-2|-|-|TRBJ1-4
CASSHRTSTNEKLFF
TGTGCCAGCAGCCACAGGACATCAACTAATGAAAAACTGTTTTTT
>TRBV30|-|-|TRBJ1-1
CAWSPRAPNTEAFF
TGTGCCTGGAGTCCCCGAGCCCCGAACACTGAAGCTTTCTTT
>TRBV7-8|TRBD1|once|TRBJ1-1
CASSSRTGEKGTEAFF
TGTGCCAGCAGCTCCCGGACAGGGGAAAAGGGCACTGAAGCTTTCTTT
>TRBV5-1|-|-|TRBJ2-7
CASSFTTRSGEQYF
TGCGCCAGCAGTTTCACCACCCGGTCTGGCGAGCAGTACTTC
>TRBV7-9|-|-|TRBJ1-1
CASSLGQGQDTEAFF
TGTGCCAGCAGCTTAGGGCAGGGGCAGGACACTGAAGCTTTCTTT
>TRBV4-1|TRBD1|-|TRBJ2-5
CASSQVRDRDVETQYF
TGCGCCAGCAGCCAAGTCCGGGACAGGGATGTGGAGACCCAGTACTTC
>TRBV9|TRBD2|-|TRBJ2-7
CASSLSGFGYEQYF
TGTGCCAGCAGCCTTAGCGGGTTCGGCTACGAGCAGTACTTC
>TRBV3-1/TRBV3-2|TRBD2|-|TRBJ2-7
CASSGTSGGNEQYF
TGTGCCAGCAGCGGGACTAGCGGGGGTAACGAGCAGTACTTC
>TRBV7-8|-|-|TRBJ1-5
CASSSGGGRLNQPQHF
TGTGCCAGCAGCTCTGGGGGGGGACGGCTCAATCAGCCCCAGCATTTT
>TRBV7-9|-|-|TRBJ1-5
CASSGQGSRNQPQHF
TGTGCCAGCTCGGGCCAGGGTTCTCGCAATCAGCCCCAGCATTTT
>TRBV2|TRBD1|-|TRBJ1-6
CASSGDREGPLHF
TGTGCCAGCAGTGGGGACAGGGAGGGACCCCTCCACTTT
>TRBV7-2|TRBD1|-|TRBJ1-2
CASSFGQGASYGYTF
TGTGCCAGCAGCTTCGGACAGGGGGCGTCTTATGGCTACACCTTC
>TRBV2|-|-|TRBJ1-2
CASSVQAAYGYTF
TGTGCCAGCAGCGTCCAGGCTGCCTATGGCTACACCTTC
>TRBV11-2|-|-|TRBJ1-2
CASSPPGRVGNYGYTF
TGTGCCAGCAGCCCTCCGGGCAGGGTGGGTAACTATGGCTACACCTTC
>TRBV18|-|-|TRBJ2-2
CASSPRISTGELFF
TGTGCCAGCTCACCGCGGATATCCACCGGGGAGCTGTTTTTT
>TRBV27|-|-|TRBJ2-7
CASSFLVGGGREQYF
TGTGCCAGCAGTTTTCTGGTTGGTGGAGGACGAGAGCAGTACTTC
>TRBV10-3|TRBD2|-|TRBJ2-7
CAISELAGGLPYEQYF
TGTGCCATCAGTGAACTAGCGGGGGGTCTTCCCTACGAGCAGTACTTC
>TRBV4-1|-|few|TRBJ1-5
CASSQDARGGQPQHF
TGCGCCAGCAGCCAAGATGCCCGGGGTGGTCAGCCCCAGCATTTT
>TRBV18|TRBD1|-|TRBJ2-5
CASSPPTGGLAETQYF
TGTGCCAGCTCACCACCGACAGGGGGCTTAGCAGAGACCCAGTACTTC
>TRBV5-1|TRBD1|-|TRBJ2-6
CASSTTGGGSGANVLTF
TGCGCCAGCAGCACGACAGGGGGCGGATCTGGGGCCAACGTCCTGACTTTC
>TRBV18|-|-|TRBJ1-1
CASSPSISEGTEAFF
TGTGCCAGCTCACCATCCATCTCCGAGGGCACTGAAGCTTTCTTT
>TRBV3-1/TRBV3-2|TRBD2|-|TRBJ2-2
CASSLTSGDTGLAMNTGELFF
TGTGCCAGCAGCCTAACTTCGGGCGACACGGGACTAGCTATGAACACCGGGGAGCTGTTTTTT
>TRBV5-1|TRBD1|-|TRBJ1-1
CASSSGTGGQNTEAFF
TGCGCCAGCAGTTCCGGGACAGGGGGCCAGAACACTGAAGCTTTCTTT
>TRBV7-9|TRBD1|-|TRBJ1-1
CASSNRTGSSNTEAFF
TGTGCCAGCAGCAACCGGACAGGGTCATCGAACACTGAAGCTTTCTTT
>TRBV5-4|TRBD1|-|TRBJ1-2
CASSLDRGIGYTF
TGTGCCAGCAGCTTGGACAGGGGAATCGGCTACACCTTC
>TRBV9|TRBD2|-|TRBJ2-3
CASSTGAGAATDTQYF
TGTGCCAGCAGCACAGGAGCGGGGGCCGCCACAGATACGCAGTATTTT
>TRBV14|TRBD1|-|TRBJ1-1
CASSHRTGGQGTEAFF
TGTGCCAGCAGCCACCGGACAGGGGGCCAGGGCACTGAAGCTTTCTTT
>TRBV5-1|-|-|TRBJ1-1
CASSLAGREAFF
TGCGCCAGCAGCTTGGCAGGCAGGGAAGCTTTCTTT
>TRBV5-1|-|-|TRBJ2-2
CASSLASGDSTGELFF
TGCGCCAGCAGCTTGGCCTCAGGGGATTCCACCGGGGAGCTGTTTTTT
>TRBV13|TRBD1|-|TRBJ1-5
CASSYRGVGQPQHF
TGTGCCAGCAGCTACAGGGGGGTAGGACAGCCCCAGCATTTT
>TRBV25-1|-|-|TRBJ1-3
CASSELLGSGGNTIYF
TGTGCCAGCAGTGAATTACTGGGGTCAGGGGGAAACACCATATATTTT
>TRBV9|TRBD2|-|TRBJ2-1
CASSVETSGLNEQFF
TGTGCCAGCAGCGTAGAGACTAGCGGTCTGAATGAGCAGTTCTTC
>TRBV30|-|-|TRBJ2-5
CAWSAGGGQETQYF
TGTGCCTGGAGCGCTGGGGGAGGTCAAGAGACCCAGTACTTC
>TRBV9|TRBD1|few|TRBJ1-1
CASSSEPQGATEAFF
TGTGCCAGCAGCTCAGAACCCCAGGGGGCTACTGAAGCTTTCTTT
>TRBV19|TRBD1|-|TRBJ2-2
CASKGVGQGTTGELFF
TGTGCCAGTAAGGGTGTAGGACAGGGGACCACCGGGGAGCTGTTTTTT
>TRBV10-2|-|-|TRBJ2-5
CASSESGTQETQYF
TGCGCCAGCAGTGAGTCCGGGACACAAGAGACCCAGTACTTC
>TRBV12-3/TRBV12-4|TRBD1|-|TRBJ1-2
CASRGNRGVYTF
TGTGCCAGCAGGGGGAACAGGGGAGTCTACACCTTC
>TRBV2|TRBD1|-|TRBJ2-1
CASSEGTGFYNEQFF
TGTGCCAGCAGTGAAGGGACAGGGTTTTACAATGAGCAGTTCTTC
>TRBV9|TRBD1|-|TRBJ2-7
CASSVVGGWSYEQYF
TGTGCCAGCAGCGTAGTAGGGGGCTGGTCCTACGAGCAGTACTTC
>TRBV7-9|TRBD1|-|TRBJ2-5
CASSSDRGQETQYF
TGTGCCAGCAGCTCCGACAGGGGCCAAGAGACCCAGTACTTC